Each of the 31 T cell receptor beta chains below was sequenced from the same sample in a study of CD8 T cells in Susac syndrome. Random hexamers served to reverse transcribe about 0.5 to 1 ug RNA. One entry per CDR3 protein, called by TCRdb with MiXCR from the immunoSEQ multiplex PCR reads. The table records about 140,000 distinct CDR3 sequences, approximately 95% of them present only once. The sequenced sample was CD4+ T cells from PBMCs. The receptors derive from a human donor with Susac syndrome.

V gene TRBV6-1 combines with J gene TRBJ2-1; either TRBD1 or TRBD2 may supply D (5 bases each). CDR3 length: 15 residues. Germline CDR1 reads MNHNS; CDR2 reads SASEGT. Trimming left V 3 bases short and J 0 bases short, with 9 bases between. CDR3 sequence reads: CASSDTGLSYNEQFF. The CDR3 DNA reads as TGTGCCAGCAGTGACACGGGGCTCTCCTACAATGAGCAGTTCTTC.

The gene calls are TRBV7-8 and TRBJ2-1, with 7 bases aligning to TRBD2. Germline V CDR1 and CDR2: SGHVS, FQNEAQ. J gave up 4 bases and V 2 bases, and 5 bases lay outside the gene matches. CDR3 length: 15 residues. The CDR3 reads CASSLMGGVYNEQFF. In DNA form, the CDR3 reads TGTGCCAGCAGCTTAATGGGAGGGGTATACAATGAGCAGTTCTTC.

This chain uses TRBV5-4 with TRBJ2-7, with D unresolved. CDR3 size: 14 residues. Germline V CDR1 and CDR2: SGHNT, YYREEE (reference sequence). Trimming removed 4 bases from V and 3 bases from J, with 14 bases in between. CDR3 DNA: TGTGCCAGCAGCGCAGATATGAAGGTCTACGAGCAGTACTTC. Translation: CASSADMKVYEQYF.

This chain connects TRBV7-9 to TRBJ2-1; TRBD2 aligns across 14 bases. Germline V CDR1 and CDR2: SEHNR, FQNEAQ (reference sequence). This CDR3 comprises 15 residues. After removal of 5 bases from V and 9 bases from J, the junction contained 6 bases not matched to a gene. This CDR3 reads CASSETSGGAREQFF. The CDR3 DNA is TGTGCCAGCAGCGAGACTAGCGGGGGGGCACGTGAGCAGTTCTTC.

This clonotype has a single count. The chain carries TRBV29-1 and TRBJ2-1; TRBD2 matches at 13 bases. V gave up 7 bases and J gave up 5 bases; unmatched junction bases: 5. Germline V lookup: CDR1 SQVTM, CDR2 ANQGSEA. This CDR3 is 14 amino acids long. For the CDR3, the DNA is TGCAGCGGGGGGACTAGCGGGGCAGACAATGAGCAGTTCTTC. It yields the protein CSGGTSGADNEQFF.

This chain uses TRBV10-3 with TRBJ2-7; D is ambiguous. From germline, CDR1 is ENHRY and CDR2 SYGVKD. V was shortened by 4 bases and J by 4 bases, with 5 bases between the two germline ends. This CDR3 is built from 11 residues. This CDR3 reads CAISAAYEQYF. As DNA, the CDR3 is TGTGCCATCAGTGCAGCGTACGAGCAGTACTTC.

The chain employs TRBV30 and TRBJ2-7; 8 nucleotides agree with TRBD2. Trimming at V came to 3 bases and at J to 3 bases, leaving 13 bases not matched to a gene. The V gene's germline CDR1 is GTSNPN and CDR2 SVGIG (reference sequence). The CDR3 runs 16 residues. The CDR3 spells CAWRVYRREERYEQYF. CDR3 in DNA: TGTGCCTGGAGAGTTTATCGGCGGGAGGAGCGCTACGAGCAGTACTTC.

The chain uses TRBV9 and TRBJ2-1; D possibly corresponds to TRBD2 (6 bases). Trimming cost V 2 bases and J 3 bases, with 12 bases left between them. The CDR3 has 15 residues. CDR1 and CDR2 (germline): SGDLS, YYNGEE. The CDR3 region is CASSVLGSNYNEQFF. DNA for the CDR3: TGTGCCAGCAGCGTGCTCGGGAGCAACTACAATGAGCAGTTCTTC.

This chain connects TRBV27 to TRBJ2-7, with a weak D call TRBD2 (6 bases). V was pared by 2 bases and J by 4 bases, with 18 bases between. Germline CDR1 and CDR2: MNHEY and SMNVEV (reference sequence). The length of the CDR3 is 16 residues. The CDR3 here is CASSLRAGRAEYEQYF. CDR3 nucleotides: TGTGCCAGCAGTTTACGAGCGGGCAGGGCCGAGTACGAGCAGTACTTC.

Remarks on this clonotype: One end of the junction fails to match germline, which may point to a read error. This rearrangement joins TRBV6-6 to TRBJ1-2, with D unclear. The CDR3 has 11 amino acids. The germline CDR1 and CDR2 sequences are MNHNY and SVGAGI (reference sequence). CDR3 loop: CASSYKSFRSF. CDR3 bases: TGTGCCAGCAGTTACAAGTCATTCCGCTCCTTC.

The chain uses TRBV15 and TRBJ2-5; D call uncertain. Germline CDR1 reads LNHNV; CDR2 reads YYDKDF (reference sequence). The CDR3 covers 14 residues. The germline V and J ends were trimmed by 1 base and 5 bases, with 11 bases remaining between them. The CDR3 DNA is TGTGCCACCAGCAGAGGACGAGGTGCGGAGACCCAGTACTTC. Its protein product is CATSRGRGAETQYF. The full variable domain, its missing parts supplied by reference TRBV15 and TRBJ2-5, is DAMVIQNPRYQVTQFGKPVTLSCSQTLNHNVMYWYQQKSSQAPKLLFHYYDKDFNNEADTPDNFQSRRPNTSFCFLDIRSPGLGDTAMYLCATSRGRGAETQYFGPGTRLLVL.

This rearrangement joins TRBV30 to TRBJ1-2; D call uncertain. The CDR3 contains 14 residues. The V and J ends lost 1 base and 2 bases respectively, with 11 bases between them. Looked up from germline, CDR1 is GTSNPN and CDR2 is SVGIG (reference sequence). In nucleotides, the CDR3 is TGTGCCTGGAGTGCAACGACGGTCAACTATGGCTACACCTTC. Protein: CAWSATTVNYGYTF.

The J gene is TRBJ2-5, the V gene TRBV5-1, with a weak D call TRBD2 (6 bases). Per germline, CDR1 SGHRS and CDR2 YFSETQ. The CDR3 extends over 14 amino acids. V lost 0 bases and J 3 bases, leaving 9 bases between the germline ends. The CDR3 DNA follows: TGCGCCAGCAGCTTGGCCGGGAGAAAAGAGACCCAGTACTTC. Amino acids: CASSLAGRKETQYF.

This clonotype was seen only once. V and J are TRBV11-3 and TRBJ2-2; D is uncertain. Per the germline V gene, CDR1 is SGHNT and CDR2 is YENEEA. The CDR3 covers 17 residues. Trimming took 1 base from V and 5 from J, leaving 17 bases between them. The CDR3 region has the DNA TGTGCCAGCAGCTTAGTTAGAGCCACAGCCGCGACCGGGGAGCTGTTTTTT. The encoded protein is CASSLVRATAATGELFF.

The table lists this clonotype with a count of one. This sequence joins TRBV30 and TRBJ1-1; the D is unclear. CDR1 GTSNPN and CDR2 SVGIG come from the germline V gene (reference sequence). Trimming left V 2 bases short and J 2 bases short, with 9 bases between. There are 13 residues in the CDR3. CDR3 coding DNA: TGTGCCTGGAGTCATGGAGGAAACACTGAAGCTTTCTTT. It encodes CAWSHGGNTEAFF.

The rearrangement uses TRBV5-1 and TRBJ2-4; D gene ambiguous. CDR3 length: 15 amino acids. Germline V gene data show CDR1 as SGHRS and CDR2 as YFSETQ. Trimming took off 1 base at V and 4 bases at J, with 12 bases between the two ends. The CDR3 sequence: CASSLSPVGKNIQYF. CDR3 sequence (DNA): TGCGCCAGCAGCTTGTCCCCGGTTGGGAAAAACATTCAGTACTTC. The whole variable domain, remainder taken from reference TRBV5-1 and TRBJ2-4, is KAGVTQTPRYLIKTRGQQVTLSCSPISGHRSVSWYQQTPGQGLQFLFEYFSETQRNKGNFPGRFSGRQFSNSRSEMNVSTLELGDSALYLCASSLSPVGKNIQYFGAGTRLSVL.

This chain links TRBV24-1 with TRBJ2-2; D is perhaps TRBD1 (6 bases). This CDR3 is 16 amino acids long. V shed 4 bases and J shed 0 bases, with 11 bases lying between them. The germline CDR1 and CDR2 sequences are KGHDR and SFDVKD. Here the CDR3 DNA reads TGTGCCACCAGTGAACCACAGGGCACGAACACCGGGGAGCTGTTTTTT. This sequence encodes CATSEPQGTNTGELFF.

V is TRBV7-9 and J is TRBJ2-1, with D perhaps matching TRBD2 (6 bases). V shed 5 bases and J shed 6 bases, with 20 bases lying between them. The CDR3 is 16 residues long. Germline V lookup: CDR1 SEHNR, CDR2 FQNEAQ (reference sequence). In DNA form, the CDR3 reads TGTGCCAGCAGCCAGCAGATCGGCGGGGTCATCAATGAGCAGTTCTTC. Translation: CASSQQIGGVINEQFF.

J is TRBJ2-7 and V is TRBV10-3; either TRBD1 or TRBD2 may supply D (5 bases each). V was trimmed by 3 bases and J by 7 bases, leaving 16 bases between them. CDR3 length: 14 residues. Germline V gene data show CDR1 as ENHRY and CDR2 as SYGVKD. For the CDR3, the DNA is TGTGCCATCAGTGATAAGGGACCCCGTGGAGAGCAGTACTTC. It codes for CAISDKGPRGEQYF.

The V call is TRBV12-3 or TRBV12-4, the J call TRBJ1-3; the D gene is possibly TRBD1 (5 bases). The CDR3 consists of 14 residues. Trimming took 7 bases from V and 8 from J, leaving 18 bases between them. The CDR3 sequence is CASTDRDAGHTIYF. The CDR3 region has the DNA TGTGCCAGCACCGACCGGGACGCCGGGCACACCATATATTTT.

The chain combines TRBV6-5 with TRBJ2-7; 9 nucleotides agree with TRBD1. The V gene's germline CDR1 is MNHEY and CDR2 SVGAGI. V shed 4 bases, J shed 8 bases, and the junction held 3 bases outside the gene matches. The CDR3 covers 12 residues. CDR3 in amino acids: CASSWGQGQQYF. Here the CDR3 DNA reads TGTGCCAGCAGTTGGGGACAGGGACAGCAGTACTTC.

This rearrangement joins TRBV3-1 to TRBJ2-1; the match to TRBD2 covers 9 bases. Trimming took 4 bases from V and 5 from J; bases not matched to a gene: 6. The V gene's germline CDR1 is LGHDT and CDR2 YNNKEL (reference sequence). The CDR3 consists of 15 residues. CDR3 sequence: CASSPSGGRDNEQFF. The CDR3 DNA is TGTGCCAGCAGCCCAAGCGGGGGGCGCGACAATGAGCAGTTCTTC.

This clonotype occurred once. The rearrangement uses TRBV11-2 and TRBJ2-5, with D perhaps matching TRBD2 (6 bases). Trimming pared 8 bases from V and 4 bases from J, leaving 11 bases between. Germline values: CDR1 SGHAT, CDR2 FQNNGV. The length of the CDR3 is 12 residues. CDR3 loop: CASGRRGETQYF. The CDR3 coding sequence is TGTGCCAGCGGGAGGCGGGGAGAGACCCAGTACTTC.

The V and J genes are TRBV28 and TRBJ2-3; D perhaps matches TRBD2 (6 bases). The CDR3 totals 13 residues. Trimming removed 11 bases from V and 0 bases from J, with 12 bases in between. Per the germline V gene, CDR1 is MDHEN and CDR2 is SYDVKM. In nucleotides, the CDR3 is TGTGCCTCCGGGGGTGCTAGCACAGATACGCAGTATTTT. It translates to CASGGASTDTQYF.

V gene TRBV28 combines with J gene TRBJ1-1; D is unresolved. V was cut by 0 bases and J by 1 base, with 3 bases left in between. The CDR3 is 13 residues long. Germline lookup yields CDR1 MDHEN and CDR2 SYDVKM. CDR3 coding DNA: TGTGCCAGCAGTTTATGGCAGAACACTGAAGCTTTCTTT. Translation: CASSLWQNTEAFF.

The CDR3 loop is CSVGVRDTQYF. The CDR3, as DNA: TGCAGCGTGGGGGTGAGAGATACGCAGTATTTT. V usage is TRBV29-1 and J usage is TRBJ2-3; the D gene could be TRBD1 or TRBD2 (5 bases each). This CDR3 contains 11 residues. CDR1 is SQVTM and CDR2 is ANQGSEA in the germline V gene. With 6 bases removed from V and 5 bases from J, the gap between germline ends came to 9 bases.

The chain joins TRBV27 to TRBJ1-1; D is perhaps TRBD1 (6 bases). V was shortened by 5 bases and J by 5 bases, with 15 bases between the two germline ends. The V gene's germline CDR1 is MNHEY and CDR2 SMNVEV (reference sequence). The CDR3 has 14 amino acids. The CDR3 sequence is CASSEGHYGTEAFF. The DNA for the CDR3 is TGTGCCAGCAGTGAGGGACACTACGGGACTGAAGCTTTCTTT.

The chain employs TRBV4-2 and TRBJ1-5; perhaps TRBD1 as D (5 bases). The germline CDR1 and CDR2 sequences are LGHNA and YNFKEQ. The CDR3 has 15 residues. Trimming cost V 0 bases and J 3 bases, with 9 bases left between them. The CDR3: CASSQDPQVNQPQHF. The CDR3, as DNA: TGTGCCAGCAGCCAAGATCCACAGGTCAATCAGCCCCAGCATTTT.

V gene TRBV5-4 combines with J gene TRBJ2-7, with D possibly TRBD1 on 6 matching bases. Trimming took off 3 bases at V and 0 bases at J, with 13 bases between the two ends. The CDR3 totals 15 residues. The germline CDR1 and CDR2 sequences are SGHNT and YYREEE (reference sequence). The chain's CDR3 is CASSSGQWGSYEQYF. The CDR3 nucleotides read TGTGCCAGCAGCTCCGGACAGTGGGGCTCCTACGAGCAGTACTTC.

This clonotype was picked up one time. The CDR3 region is CASSASLATEQYF. CDR3 in DNA: TGTGCCAGCAGCGCCTCACTAGCAACCGAGCAGTACTTC. V and J are TRBV9 and TRBJ2-7; tentative D call: TRBD2 (6 bases). Per the germline V gene, CDR1 is SGDLS and CDR2 is YYNGEE. The CDR3 totals 13 residues. V was trimmed by 3 bases and J by 6 bases, leaving 13 bases between them.

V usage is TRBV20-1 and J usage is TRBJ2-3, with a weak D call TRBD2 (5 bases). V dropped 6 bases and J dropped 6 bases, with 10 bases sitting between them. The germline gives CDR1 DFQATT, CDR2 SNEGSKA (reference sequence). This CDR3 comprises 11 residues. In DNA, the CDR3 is TGCAGTGCGGAGAGGAGGGATACGCAGTATTTT. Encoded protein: CSAERRDTQYF.